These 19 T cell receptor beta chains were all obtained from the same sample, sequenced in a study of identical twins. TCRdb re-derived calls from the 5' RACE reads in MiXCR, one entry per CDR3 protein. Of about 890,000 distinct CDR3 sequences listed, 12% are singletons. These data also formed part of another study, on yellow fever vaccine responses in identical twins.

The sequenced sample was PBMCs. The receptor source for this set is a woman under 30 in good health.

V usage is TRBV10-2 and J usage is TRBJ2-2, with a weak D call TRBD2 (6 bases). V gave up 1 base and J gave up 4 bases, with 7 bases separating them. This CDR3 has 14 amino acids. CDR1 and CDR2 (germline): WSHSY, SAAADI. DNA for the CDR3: TGCGCCAGCAGTGAGTTGGGGGGCACCGGGGAGCTGTTTTTT. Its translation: CASSELGGTGELFF.

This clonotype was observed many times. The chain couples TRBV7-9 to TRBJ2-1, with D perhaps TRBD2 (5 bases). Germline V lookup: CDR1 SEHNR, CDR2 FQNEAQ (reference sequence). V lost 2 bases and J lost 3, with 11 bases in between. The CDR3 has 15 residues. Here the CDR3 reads CASSLLSSDYNEQFF. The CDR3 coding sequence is TGTGCCAGCAGCTTACTTAGTAGCGACTACAATGAGCAGTTCTTC.

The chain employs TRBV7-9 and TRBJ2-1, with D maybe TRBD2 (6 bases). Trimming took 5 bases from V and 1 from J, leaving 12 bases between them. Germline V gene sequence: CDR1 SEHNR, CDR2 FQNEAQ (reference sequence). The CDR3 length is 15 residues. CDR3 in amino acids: CASSHAGSSYNEQFF. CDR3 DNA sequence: TGTGCCAGCAGCCACGCGGGGTCATCCTACAATGAGCAGTTCTTC.

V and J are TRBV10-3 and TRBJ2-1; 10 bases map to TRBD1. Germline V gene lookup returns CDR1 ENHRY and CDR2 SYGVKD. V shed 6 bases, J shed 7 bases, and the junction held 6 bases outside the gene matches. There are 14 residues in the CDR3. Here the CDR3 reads CAIRPGTGENEQFF. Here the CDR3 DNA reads TGTGCCATCAGGCCCGGGACAGGGGAGAATGAGCAGTTCTTC.

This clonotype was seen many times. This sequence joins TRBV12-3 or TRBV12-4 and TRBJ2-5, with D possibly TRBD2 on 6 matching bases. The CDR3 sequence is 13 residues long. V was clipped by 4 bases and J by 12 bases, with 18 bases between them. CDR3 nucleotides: TGTGCCAGCAGTTCGGGAGCTGTCGGGATCAAGTACTTC. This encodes CASSSGAVGIKYF.

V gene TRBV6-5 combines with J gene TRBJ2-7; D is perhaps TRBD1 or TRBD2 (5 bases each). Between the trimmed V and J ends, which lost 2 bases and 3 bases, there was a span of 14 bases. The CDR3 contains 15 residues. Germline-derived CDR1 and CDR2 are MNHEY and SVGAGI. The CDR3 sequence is CASSYLLRGSYEQYV. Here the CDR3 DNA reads TGTGCCAGCAGTTACCTACTTCGGGGCAGCTACGAGCAGTACGTC.

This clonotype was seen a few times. CDR3 DNA sequence: TGCAGTGCTCCAAAACAGGGAAACGATCAGCCCCAGCATTTT. It yields the protein CSAPKQGNDQPQHF. The chain combines TRBV20-1 with TRBJ1-5; D might be TRBD1 (6 bases). Germline V CDR1 and CDR2: DFQATT, SNEGSKA (reference sequence). The length of the CDR3 is 14 residues. V lost 5 bases to trimming and J lost 5 bases, with 16 bases between them.

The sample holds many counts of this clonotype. The CDR3 sequence is CASSGQGASTEAFF. DNA of the CDR3: TGTGCCAGCAGTGGACAGGGGGCGAGCACTGAAGCTTTCTTT. The V and J genes are TRBV6-1 and TRBJ1-1, with 10 bases identical to TRBD1. The CDR3 loop spans 14 amino acids. The germline gives CDR1 MNHNS, CDR2 SASEGT. The ends lost 4 bases at V and 4 bases at J; junction bases unmatched: 3.

The CDR3 bases are TGCAGTGCAACCTTTAACCCGTCCTATGGCTACACCTTC. Its translation is CSATFNPSYGYTF. The chain combines TRBV20-1 with TRBJ1-2; D not certain. CDR3 size: 13 residues. CDR1 is DFQATT and CDR2 is SNEGSKA in the germline V gene (reference sequence). Trimming shortened V by 6 bases and J by 4 bases, and 15 bases separated the two germline ends.

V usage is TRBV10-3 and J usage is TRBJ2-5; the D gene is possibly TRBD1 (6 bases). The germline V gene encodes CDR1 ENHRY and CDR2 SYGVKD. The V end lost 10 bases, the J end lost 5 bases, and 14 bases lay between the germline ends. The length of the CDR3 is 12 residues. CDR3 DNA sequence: TGTGCCACTTCACAGGGAAGCGAGACCCAGTACTTC. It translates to CATSQGSETQYF.

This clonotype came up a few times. The CDR3 nucleotides read TGCAGTGCTTCAGGGGGTGAAGATACGCAGTATTTT. Its protein product is CSASGGEDTQYF. The rearrangement links TRBV20-1 to TRBJ2-3; 7 bases align to TRBD1. Germline values: CDR1 DFQATT, CDR2 SNEGSKA (reference sequence). V lost 5 bases and J lost 5; bases outside the gene matches: 4. CDR3 length: 12 residues.

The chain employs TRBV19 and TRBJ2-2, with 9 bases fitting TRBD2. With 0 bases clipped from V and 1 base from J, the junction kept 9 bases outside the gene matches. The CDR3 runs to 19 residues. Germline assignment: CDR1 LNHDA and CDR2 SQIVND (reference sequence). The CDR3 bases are TGTGCCAGTAGTATAGAGGCAGGGGCTAGCGGGAAGAACACCGGGGAGCTGTTTTTT. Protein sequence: CASSIEAGASGKNTGELFF.

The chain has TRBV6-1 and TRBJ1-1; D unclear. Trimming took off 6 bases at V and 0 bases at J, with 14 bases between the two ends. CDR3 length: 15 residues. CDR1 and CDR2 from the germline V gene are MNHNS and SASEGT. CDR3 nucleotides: TGTGCCAGCAGACAAGTCGGTGTCGTGAACACTGAAGCTTTCTTT. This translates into CASRQVGVVNTEAFF.

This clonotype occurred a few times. Here the CDR3 reads CASSYGQGQNTQYF. CDR3 bases: TGTGCCAGCAGTTACGGACAGGGCCAAAATACGCAGTATTTT. The genes are TRBV6-5 and TRBJ2-3; 8 bases fit TRBD1. With V trimmed by 2 bases and J by 7 bases, 5 bases remained unmatched. The CDR3 contains 14 residues. The V gene's germline CDR1 is MNHEY and CDR2 SVGAGI.

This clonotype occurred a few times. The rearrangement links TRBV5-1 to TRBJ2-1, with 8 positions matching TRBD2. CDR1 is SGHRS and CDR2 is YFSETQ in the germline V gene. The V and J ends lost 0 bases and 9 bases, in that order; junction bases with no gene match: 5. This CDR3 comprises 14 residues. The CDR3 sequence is CASSLGGLDSEQFF. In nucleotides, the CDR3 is TGCGCCAGCAGCTTGGGGGGACTAGATAGTGAGCAGTTCTTC.

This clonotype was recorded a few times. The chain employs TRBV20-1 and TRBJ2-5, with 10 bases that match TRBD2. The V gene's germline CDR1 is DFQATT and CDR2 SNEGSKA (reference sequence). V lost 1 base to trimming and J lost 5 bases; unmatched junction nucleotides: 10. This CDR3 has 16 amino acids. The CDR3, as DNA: TGCAGTGCTAGAGTCTCTCGTAGCGGGGGGTCTGAGACCCAGTACTTC. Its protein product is CSARVSRSGGSETQYF.

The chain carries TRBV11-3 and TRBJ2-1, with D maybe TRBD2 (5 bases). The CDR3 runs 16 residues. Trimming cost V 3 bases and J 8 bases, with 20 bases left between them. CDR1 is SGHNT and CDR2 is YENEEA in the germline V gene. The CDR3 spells CASSFLGSVLYHEQFF. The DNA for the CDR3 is TGTGCCAGCAGCTTTTTAGGTAGCGTACTTTACCATGAGCAGTTCTTC.

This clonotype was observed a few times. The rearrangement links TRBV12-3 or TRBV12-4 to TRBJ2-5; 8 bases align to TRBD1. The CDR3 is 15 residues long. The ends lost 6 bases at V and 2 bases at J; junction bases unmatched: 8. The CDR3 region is CASRPADRAQETQYF. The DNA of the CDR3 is TGTGCCAGCAGGCCCGCGGACAGGGCGCAAGAGACCCAGTACTTC.

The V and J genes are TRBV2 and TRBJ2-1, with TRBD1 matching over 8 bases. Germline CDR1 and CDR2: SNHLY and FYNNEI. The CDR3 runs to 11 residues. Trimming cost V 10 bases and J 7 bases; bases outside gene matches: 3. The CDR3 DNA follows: TGTGCCATCCGGACAGGGAATGAGCAGTTCTTC. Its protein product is CAIRTGNEQFF.